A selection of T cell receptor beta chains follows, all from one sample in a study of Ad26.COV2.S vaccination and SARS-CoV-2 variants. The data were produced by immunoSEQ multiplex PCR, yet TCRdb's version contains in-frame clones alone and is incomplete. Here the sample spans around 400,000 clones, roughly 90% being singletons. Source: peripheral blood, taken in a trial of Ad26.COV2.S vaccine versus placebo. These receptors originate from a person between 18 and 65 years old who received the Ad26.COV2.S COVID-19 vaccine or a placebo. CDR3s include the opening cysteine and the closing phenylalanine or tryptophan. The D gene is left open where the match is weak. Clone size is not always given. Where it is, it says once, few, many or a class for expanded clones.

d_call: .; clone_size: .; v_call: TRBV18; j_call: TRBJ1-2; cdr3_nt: TGTGCCAGCTCACCAGACGGCACTAACTATGGCTACACCTTC; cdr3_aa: CASSPDGTNYGYTF
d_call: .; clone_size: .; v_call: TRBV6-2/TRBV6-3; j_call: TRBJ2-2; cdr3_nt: TGTGCCAGCAGTTCCCCGGGCCGTAGGGAGCTGTTTTTT; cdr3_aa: CASSSPGRRELFF
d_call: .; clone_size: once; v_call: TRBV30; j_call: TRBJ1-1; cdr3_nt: TGTGCCTGGAGTGTACAAGTGAACACTGAAGCTTTCTTT; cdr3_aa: CAWSVQVNTEAFF
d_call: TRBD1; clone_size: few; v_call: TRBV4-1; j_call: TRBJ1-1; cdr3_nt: TGCGCCAGCAGCCAAGATTGGGACAGCCTAGCTATACCATTTGAAGCTTTCTTT; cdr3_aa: CASSQDWDSLAIPFEAFF
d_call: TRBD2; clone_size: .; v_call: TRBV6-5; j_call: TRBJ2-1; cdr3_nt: TGTGCCAGCAGTTACCAGAGCGGGAGGATCCGGAATGAGCAGTTCTTC; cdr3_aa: CASSYQSGRIRNEQFF
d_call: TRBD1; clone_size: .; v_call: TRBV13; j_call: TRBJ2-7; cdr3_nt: TGTGCCAGCAGCTTAGGGGGGAGTGGGACAGACTACGAGCAGTACTTC; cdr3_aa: CASSLGGSGTDYEQYF
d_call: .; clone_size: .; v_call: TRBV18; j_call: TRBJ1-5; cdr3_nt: TGTGCCAGCTCACCGTCATACCGACAAGGCAATCAGCCCCAGCATTTT; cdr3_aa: CASSPSYRQGNQPQHF
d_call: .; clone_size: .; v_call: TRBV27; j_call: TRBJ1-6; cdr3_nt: TGTGCCAGCAGTACCTCACCAGCTTCACCCCTCCACTTT; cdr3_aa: CASSTSPASPLHF
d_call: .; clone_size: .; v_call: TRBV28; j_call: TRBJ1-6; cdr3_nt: TGTGCCAGCAGCCTAAACCGGGGATGGAATTCACCCCTCCACTTT; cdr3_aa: CASSLNRGWNSPLHF
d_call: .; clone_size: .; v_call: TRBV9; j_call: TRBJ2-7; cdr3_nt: TGTGCCAGCAGCCCAACGGGTAGGGGAAGCTACGAGCAGTACTTC; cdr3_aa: CASSPTGRGSYEQYF
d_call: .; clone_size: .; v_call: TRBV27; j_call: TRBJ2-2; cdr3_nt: TGTGCCAGCAGTTTAGGGAGAACCGGGGAGCTGTTTTTT; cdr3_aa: CASSLGRTGELFF
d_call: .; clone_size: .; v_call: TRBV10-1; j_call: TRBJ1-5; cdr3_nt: TGCGCCAGCAGGGAGCCCGGGGGCGAACGCAATCAGCCCCAGCATTTT; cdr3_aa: CASREPGGERNQPQHF
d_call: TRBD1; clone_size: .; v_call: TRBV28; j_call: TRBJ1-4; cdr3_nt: TGTGCCAGCAGTTTCCCTCGCCCCCGGGGGACAGGGCGAAATGAAAAACTGTTTTTT; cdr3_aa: CASSFPRPRGTGRNEKLFF
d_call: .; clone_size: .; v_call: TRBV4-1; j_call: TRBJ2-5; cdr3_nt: TGCGCCAGCAGCCAGAAACAGCACGGCCGCCCCGGGACCCAGTACTTC; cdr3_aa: CASSQKQHGRPGTQYF